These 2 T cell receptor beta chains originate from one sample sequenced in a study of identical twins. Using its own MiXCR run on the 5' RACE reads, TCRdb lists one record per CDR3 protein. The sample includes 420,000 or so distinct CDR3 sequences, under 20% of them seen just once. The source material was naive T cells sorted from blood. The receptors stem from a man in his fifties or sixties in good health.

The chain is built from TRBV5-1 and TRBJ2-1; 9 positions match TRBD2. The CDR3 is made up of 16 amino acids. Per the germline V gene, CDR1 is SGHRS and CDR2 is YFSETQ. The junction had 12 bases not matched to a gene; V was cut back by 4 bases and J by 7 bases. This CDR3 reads CASSPYGSGSPNEQFF. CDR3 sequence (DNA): TGCGCCAGCAGCCCCTATGGTAGCGGGAGCCCAAATGAGCAGTTCTTC.

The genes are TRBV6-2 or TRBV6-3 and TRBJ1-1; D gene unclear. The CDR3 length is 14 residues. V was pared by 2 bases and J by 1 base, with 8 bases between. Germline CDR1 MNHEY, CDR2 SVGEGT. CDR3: CASSYRWTNTEAFF. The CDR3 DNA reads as TGTGCCAGCAGTTACCGGTGGACGAACACTGAAGCTTTCTTT.